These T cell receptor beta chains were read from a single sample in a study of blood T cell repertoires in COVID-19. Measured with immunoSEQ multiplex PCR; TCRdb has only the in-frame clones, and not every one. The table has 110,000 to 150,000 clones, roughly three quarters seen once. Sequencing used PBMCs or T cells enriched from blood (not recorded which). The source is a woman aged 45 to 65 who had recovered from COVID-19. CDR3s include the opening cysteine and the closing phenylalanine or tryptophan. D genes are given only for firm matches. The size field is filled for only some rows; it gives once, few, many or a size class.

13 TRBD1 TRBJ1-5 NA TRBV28 TGTGCCACCCTAGGGACAGGGGCTCAGCCCCAGCATTTT CATLGTGAQPQHF
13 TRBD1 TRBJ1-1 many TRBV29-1 TGCAGCGTTGAGGGACAGAGAGAGACTGAAGCTTTCTTT CSVEGQRETEAFF
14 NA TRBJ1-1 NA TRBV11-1 TGTGCCAGCAGCTTAGTAGTGGGGGGCACTGAAGCTTTCTTT CASSLVVGGTEAFF
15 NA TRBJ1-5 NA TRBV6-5 TGTGCCAGCAGAATCAGGGCCTATAGCAATCAGCCCCAGCATTTT CASRIRAYSNQPQHF
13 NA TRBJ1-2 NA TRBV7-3 TGTGCCAGCAGCTTAACGTCGGACACTCAGACGTACTTC CASSLTSDTQTYF
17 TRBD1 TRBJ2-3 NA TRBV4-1 TGCGCCAGCAGCCAGACCGACAGGGGCCAAAGCACAGATACGCAGTATTTT CASSQTDRGQSTDTQYF
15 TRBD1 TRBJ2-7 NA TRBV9 TGTGCCAGCAGCGTATCCGGGACAGGTACCTACGAGCAGTACTTC CASSVSGTGTYEQYF
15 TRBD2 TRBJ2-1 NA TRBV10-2 TGCGCCAGCAGTGAGGTAGCGGGGGGGATAAATGAGCAGTTCTTC CASSEVAGGINEQFF
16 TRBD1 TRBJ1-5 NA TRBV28 TGTGCCAGCAGTTTGGGAAACAGGGGATGGAATCAGCCCCAGCATTTT CASSLGNRGWNQPQHF
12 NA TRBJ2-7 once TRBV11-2 TGTGCCAGCAGCTTAGTCCAGGGTTGGTGGTACTTC CASSLVQGWWYF
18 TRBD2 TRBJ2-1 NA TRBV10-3 TGTGCCATCAGTGAGTCAACTAGCGGGGGGTCTCGTTTAAATGAGCAGTTCTTC CAISESTSGGSRLNEQFF
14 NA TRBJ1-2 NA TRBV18 TGTGCCAGCTCACCACCGGGAGGTAATCGGGGCTACACCTTC CASSPPGGNRGYTF
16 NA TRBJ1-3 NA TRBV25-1 TGTGCCAGCAGTGATACAGGGCCCTCCTCTGGAAACACCATATATTTT CASSDTGPSSGNTIYF
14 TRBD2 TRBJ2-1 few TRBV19 TGTGCCAGTAGCAACCTAGCGGGGTCCCATGAGCAGTTCTTC CASSNLAGSHEQFF
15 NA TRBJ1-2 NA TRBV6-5 TGTGCCAGCAGTTCTATCCTAGTCTCTAACTATGGCTACACCTTC CASSSILVSNYGYTF
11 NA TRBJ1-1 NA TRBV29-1 TGCAGCGTTGAGACGGGCACTGAAGCTTTCTTT CSVETGTEAFF
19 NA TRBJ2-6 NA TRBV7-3 TGTGCCAGCAGCCTGCCGGACAGATCCCCTCTCTCTGGGGCCAACGTCCTGACTTTC CASSLPDRSPLSGANVLTF
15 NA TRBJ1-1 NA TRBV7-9 TGTGCCAGCAGCTTTTCTACAGGGTTGAACACTGAAGCTTTCTTT CASSFSTGLNTEAFF
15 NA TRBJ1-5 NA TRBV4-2 TGTGCCAGCAGCCAAGGGGCAGGGAGGGATCAGCCCCAGCATTTT CASSQGAGRDQPQHF
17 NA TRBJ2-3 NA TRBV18 TGTGCCAGCTCACTAAGGACACGAAACTCAATTACAGATACGCAGTATTTT CASSLRTRNSITDTQYF
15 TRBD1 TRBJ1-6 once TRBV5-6 TGTGCCAGCAGCCGAAGACAGGGAGGCAATTCACCCCTCCACTTT CASSRRQGGNSPLHF
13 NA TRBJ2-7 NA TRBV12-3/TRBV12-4 TGTGCCAGCAGTCTGGGCACCGATCGGGAGCAGTACTTC CASSLGTDREQYF
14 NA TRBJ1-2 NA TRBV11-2 TGTGCCAGCAGCTTAATTCTAGCTAACTATGGCTACACCTTC CASSLILANYGYTF
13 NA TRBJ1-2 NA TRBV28 TGTGCCAGCAGTTTAGATTTACATTCTGGCTACACCTTC CASSLDLHSGYTF
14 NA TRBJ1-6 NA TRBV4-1 TGCGCCAGCAGCTTCTACAGGGAGGGGTCACCCCTCCACTTT CASSFYREGSPLHF
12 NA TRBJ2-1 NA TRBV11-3 TGTGCCAGCAGCCGAATAAGTAGTGAGCAGTTCTTC CASSRISSEQFF
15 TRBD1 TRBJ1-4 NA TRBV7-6 TGTGCCAGCAGCCCCCAAGGACAGGGGAGAGAAAAACTGTTTTTT CASSPQGQGREKLFF
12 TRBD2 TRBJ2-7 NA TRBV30 TGTGCCTGGAGTAGCGGGGGGGTGAGTAGGTACTTC CAWSSGGVSRYF
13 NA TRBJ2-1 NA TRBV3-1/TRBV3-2 TGTGCCAGCAGCCTCTTACTTGCGGCTGAGCAGTTCTTC CASSLLLAAEQFF
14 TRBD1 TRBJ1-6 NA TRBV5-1 TGCGCCAGCAGAGAGACAGGGGGATATTCACCCCTCCACTTT CASRETGGYSPLHF
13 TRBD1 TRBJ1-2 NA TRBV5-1 TGCGCCAGCAGCGTGACAGGGGGCGTTGGCTACACCTTC CASSVTGGVGYTF
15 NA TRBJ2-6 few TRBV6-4 TGTGCCAGCAGTGACTCACACTCTGGGGCCAACGTCCTGACTTTC CASSDSHSGANVLTF
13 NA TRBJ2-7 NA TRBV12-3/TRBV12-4 TGTGCCAGCAGTCCCGGAGGAGACTACGAGCAGTACTTC CASSPGGDYEQYF
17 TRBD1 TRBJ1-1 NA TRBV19 TGTGCCAGAGCCCCTGGACAGGGAGTGGGGATGAACACTGAAGCTTTCTTT CARAPGQGVGMNTEAFF